This TCR beta chain was sequenced for a study of blood T cell repertoires in COVID-19. Study context: COVID-19 samples, acute and convalescent, were from the United States, Italy and Spain. T cells, B-cell-depleted T cells, or PBMCs supplied cDNA or gDNA.

CDR3 length: 14 amino acids. V was cut by 4 bases and J by 5 bases, with 15 bases left in between. CDR1 and CDR2 from the germline V gene are SGHRS and YFSETQ. In the original workflow: From reference gene primer amplification, estimates of nucleated cell counts were derived. The data were produced by immunoSEQ multiplex PCR, yet TCRdb's version contains in-frame clones alone and is incomplete. V and J calls and clone size come straight from that table; D and trimming were deduced from the DNA. There are 110,000 or so clones in the sample; 75% to 90% occur only once, and roughly 8% lies in the top ten. This clone appeared a single time.

Sequencing was done on a sample of peripheral blood. This clonotype originated in a human donor in a cohort sampled during active COVID-19. This sequence joins TRBV5-1 and TRBJ2-5; tentatively, D is TRBD2 (7 bases). In DNA form, the CDR3 reads TGCGCCAGCAGCCCGGTAGGGGGGGCTGAGACCCAGTACTTC. Its translation is CASSPVGGAETQYF.